Below, 14 T cell receptor beta chains from the same sample are listed, as sequenced in a study of cytomegalovirus exposure and HLA in healthy donors. Generated by immunoSEQ multiplex PCR, the TCRdb table keeps only in-frame clones and is missing some. Among approximately 170,000 clones, just under 85% were seen once, and the ten largest hold 2% to 2.5%. Sequenced sample: PBMCs. Every receptor here comes from a man aged 30 to 45 in good health and CMV-seropositive.

The rearrangement uses TRBV5-5 and TRBJ2-7; 10 nucleotides line up with TRBD1. From germline, CDR1 is SGHKS and CDR2 YYEKEE (reference sequence). The CDR3 sequence is 13 residues long. Trimming cost V 7 bases and J 3 bases; bases outside gene matches: 4. As DNA, the CDR3 is TGTGCCAGCGAACGGACAGGGGGCTACGAGCAGTACTTC. This sequence encodes CASERTGGYEQYF.

The chain is built from TRBV7-2 and TRBJ1-5; a weak D match, TRBD1 (5 bases). The CDR3 contains 14 residues. V was trimmed by 1 base and J by 5 bases, leaving 9 bases between them. CDR1 and CDR2 from the germline V gene are SGHTA and FQGNSA. The CDR3 sequence: CASSLVRGDQPQHF. CDR3 in DNA: TGTGCCAGCAGCTTAGTGCGGGGGGATCAGCCCCAGCATTTT.

The chain employs TRBV7-2 and TRBJ2-1, with TRBD2 identical over 8 bases. With V trimmed by 2 bases and J by 0 bases, 3 bases remained unmatched. CDR1 is SGHTA and CDR2 is FQGNSA in the germline V gene. The CDR3 is 16 amino acids. The CDR3 is CASSLYSGSSYNEQFF. The CDR3 DNA is TGTGCCAGCAGCTTATACAGCGGGAGCTCCTACAATGAGCAGTTCTTC.

The chain joins TRBV27 to TRBJ2-5; 8 nucleotides match TRBD1. The J segment lost 4 bases and the V segment lost 6 bases, leaving 7 bases of the junction unmatched. The CDR3 is 14 residues long. The germline V gene encodes CDR1 MNHEY and CDR2 SMNVEV (reference sequence). The CDR3 reads CASRDRVLGETQYF. In DNA form, the CDR3 reads TGTGCCAGCAGGGACAGGGTTCTTGGAGAGACCCAGTACTTC.

With regard to this clone: The junction departs from the called germline gene at one end, perhaps through a read error. The V call is TRBV9, the J call TRBJ1-6, with TRBD1 matching over 7 bases. The CDR3 loop spans 19 amino acids. Germline-derived CDR1 and CDR2 are SGDLS and YYNGEE. CDR3 sequence: CASSPEGGQLSSYNSPFHF. CDR3 coding DNA: TGTGCCAGCAGCCCGGAGGGGGGACAGTTAAGCTCCTATAATTCACCCTTCCACTTT.

The chain uses TRBV5-6 and TRBJ1-3; TRBD1 is a possible D gene (5 bases). The CDR3 has 15 amino acids. Germline CDR1 SGHDT, CDR2 YYEEEE. Trimming shortened V by 4 bases and J by 4 bases, and 15 bases separated the two germline ends. CDR3 DNA sequence: TGTGCCAGCAGCCCGAACAGGATCCCGGGAAACACCATATATTTT. Translation gives CASSPNRIPGNTIYF. Full variable domain (missing parts from reference TRBV5-6 and TRBJ1-3): DAGVTQSPTHLIKTRGQQVTLRCSPKSGHDTVSWYQQALGQGPQFIFQYYEEEERQRGNFPDRFSGHQFPNYSSELNVNALLLGDSALYLCASSPNRIPGNTIYFGEGSWLTVV.

There are a few counts of this clone. V is TRBV9 and J is TRBJ2-3; 7 positions agree with TRBD2. V gave up 0 bases and J gave up 2 bases; unmatched junction bases: 3. There are 15 residues in the CDR3. Germline CDR1 and CDR2: SGDLS and YYNGEE. The CDR3 loop reads CASSVAGGYTDTQYF. The CDR3 bases are TGTGCCAGCAGCGTAGCGGGGGGATACACAGATACGCAGTATTTT. Together with reference TRBV9 and TRBJ2-3, the CDR3 gives the full variable domain: DSGVTQTPKHLITATGQRVTLRCSPRSGDLSVYWYQQSLDQGLQFLIQYYNGEERAKGNILERFSAQQFPDLHSELNLSSLELGDSALYFCASSVAGGYTDTQYFGPGTRLTVL.

As for this clone: One junction end disagrees with the germline gene, perhaps due to a read error. The V call is TRBV7-7, the J call TRBJ2-2, with 7 bases fitting TRBD2. Germline CDR1 SSHAT, CDR2 FNYEAQ (reference sequence). This CDR3 is 16 amino acids long. CDR3 loop: CASSSPSGANTGELFF. The CDR3 DNA is TGTGCTAGCAGCTCGCCTAGCGGCGCGAACACCGGGGAGCTGTTTTTT.

V is TRBV6-5 and J is TRBJ1-2; TRBD1 agrees at 7 bases. Germline V CDR1 and CDR2: MNHEY, SVGAGI. V shed 5 bases, J shed 5 bases, and the junction held 5 bases outside the gene matches. The CDR3 runs 13 residues. The CDR3 coding sequence is TGTGCCAGCAGTATGACAGGGACGTATGGCTACACCTTC. Translation: CASSMTGTYGYTF.

V gene TRBV15 combines with J gene TRBJ2-4; D call uncertain. Trimming left V 3 bases short and J 3 bases short, with 15 bases between. Germline V gives CDR1 LNHNV, CDR2 YYDKDF (reference sequence). The CDR3 runs to 16 residues. Here the CDR3 reads CATSSETGSGKNIQYF. Written as DNA, the CDR3 is TGTGCCACCAGCAGCGAAACCGGGTCGGGCAAAAACATTCAGTACTTC.

The chain links TRBV6-6 to TRBJ2-3; 10 positions agree with TRBD2. V trimming: 1 base; J trimming: 5 bases; junction bases outside the gene matches: 3. CDR3 length: 15 amino acids. The germline gives CDR1 MNHNY, CDR2 SVGAGI (reference sequence). The CDR3 is CASSYFSGGKDTQYF. The CDR3 DNA is TGTGCCAGCAGTTACTTTAGCGGGGGGAAAGATACGCAGTATTTT.

The chain employs TRBV6-5 and TRBJ2-7; 11 bases are a match to TRBD2. CDR3 size: 15 residues. Germline CDR1 MNHEY, CDR2 SVGAGI. After removal of 5 bases from V and 0 bases from J, the junction contained 3 bases not matched to a gene. CDR3 nucleotides: TGTGCCAGCAGTAGACTAGCGGGGAACTCCTACGAGCAGTACTTC. This gives the protein CASSRLAGNSYEQYF.

This clone was recorded a few times. The chain joins TRBV4-1 to TRBJ2-1; 12 positions match TRBD1. Trimming at V came to 6 bases and at J to 9 bases, leaving 3 bases not matched to a gene. The germline gives CDR1 MGHRA, CDR2 YSYEKL. This CDR3 is 13 amino acids long. The CDR3 reads CASRGTGGTEQFF. The CDR3 nucleotides are TGCGCCAGCAGAGGGACAGGGGGCACTGAGCAGTTCTTC.

The CDR3 sequence: CASSLHDREETQYF. The CDR3 bases are TGCGCCAGCAGCTTGCACGACAGGGAAGAGACCCAGTACTTC. V is TRBV5-1 and J is TRBJ2-5, with 7 bases identical to TRBD1. Unmatched junction bases numbered 3, after V lost 1 base and J lost 3 bases. This CDR3 region has 14 residues. Germline-derived CDR1 and CDR2 are SGHRS and YFSETQ.